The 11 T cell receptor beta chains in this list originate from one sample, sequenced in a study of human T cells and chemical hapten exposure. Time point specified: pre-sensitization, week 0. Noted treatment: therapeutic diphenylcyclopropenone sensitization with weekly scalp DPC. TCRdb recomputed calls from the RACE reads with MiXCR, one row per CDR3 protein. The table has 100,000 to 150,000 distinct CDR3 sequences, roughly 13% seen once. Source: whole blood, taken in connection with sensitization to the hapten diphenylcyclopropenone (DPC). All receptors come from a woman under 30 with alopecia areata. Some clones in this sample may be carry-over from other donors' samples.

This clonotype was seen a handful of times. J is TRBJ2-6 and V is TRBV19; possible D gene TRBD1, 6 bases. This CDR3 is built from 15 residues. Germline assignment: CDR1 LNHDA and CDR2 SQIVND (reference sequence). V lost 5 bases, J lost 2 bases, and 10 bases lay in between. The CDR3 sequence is CASSVQGAGANVLTF. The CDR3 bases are TGTGCCAGTAGTGTACAGGGCGCTGGGGCCAACGTCCTGACTTTC.

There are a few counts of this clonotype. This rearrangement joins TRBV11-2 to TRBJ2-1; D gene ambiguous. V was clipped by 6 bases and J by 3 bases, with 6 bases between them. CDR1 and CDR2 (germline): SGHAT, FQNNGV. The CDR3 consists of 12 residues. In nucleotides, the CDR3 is TGTGCCAGCAGATTGGACTACAATGAGCAGTTCTTC. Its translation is CASRLDYNEQFF.

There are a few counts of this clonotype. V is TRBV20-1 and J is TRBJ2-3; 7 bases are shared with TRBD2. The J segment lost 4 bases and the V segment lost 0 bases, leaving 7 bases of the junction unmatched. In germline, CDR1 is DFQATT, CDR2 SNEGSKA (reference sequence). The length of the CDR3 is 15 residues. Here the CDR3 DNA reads TGCAGTGCTAGAGACGCGGGGGAGGGCCCAGATACGCAGTATTTT. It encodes CSARDAGEGPDTQYF.

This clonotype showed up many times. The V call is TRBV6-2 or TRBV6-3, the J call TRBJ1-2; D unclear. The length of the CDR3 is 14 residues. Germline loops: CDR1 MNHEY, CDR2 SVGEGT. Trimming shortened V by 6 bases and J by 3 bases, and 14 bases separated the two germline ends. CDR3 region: CASRPSRGDYGYTF. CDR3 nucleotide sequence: TGTGCCAGCAGACCCTCCCGGGGAGACTATGGCTACACCTTC.

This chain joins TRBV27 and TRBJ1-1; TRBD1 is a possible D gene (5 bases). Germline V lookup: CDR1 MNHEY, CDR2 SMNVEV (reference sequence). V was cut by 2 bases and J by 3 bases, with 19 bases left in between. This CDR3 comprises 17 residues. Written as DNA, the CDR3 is TGTGCCAGCAGTTTAAGAGGTGGAGGGTCGGGACACACTGAAGCTTTCTTT. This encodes CASSLRGGGSGHTEAFF.

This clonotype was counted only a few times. CDR3 DNA: TGTGCCAGCAGTTACTCGAGCGGGGTTTACAATGAGCAGTTCTTC. This encodes CASSYSSGVYNEQFF. This chain uses TRBV6-2 or TRBV6-3 with TRBJ2-1; 7 bases fit TRBD2. CDR1 and CDR2 from the germline V gene are MNHEY and SVGEGT. V gave up 0 bases and J gave up 4 bases; unmatched junction bases: 3. The CDR3 totals 15 residues.

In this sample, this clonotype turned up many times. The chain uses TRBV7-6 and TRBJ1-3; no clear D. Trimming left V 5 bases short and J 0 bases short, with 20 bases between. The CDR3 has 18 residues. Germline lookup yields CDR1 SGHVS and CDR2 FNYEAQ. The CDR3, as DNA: TGTGCCAGCAGCAAGGACCCGGGCAGCCTTTACTCTGGAAACACCATATATTTT. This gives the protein CASSKDPGSLYSGNTIYF.

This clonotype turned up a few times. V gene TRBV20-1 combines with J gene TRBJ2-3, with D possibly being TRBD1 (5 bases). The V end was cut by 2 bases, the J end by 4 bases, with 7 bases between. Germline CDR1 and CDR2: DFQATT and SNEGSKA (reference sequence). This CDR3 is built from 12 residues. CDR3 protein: CSARRTPDTQYF. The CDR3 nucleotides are TGCAGTGCTAGACGGACACCAGATACGCAGTATTTT.

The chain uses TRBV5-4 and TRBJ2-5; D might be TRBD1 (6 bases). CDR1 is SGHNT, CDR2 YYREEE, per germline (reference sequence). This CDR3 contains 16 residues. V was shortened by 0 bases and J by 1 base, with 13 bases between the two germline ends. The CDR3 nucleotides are TGTGCCAGCAGCTTGGGGGGGACACACCGCCAAGAGACCCAGTACTTC. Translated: CASSLGGTHRQETQYF.

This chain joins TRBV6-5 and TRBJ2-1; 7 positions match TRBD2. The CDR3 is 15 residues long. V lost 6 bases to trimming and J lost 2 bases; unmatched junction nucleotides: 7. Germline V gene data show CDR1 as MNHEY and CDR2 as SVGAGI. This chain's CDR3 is CASSPLATTYNEQFF. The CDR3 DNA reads TGTGCCAGCAGCCCACTAGCGACTACCTACAATGAGCAGTTCTTC.

The CDR3 coding sequence is TGTGCCATCAGCTTGACAGGGGGCGAGCAGCCCCAGCATTTT. This sequence encodes CAISLTGGEQPQHF. The V call is TRBV10-3, the J call TRBJ1-5; 10 nucleotides line up with TRBD1. The CDR3 is 14 amino acids. V lost 6 bases, J lost 7 bases, and 6 bases stayed unmatched. CDR1 is ENHRY, CDR2 SYGVKD, per germline.